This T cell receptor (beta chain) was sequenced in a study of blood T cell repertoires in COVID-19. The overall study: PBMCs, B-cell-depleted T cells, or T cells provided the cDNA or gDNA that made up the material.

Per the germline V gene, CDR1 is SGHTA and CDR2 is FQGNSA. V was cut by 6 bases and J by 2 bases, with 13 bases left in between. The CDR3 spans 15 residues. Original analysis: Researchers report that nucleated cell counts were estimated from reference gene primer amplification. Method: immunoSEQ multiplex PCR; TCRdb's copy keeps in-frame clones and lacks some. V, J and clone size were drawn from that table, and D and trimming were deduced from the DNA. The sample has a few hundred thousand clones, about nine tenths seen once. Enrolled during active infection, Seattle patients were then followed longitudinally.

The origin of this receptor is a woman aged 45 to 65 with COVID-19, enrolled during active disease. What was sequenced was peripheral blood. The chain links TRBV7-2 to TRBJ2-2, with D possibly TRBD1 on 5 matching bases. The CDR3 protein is CASSFDSANTGELFF. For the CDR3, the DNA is TGTGCCAGCAGTTTCGACAGCGCCAACACCGGGGAGCTGTTTTTT.